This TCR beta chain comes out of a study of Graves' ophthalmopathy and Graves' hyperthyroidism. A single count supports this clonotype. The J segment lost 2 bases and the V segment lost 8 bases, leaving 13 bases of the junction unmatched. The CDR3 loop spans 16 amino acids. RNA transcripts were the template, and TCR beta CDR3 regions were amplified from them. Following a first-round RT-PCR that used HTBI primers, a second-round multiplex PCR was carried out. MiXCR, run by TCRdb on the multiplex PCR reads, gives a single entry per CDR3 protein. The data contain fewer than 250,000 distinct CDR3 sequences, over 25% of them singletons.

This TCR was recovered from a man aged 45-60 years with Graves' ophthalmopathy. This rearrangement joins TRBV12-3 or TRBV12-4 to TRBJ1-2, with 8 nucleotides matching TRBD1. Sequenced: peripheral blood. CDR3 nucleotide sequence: TGTGCCAGCCGGAGTGGTGCAGGGGGCCTAAACTATGGCTACACCTTC. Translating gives CASRSGAGGLNYGYTF.